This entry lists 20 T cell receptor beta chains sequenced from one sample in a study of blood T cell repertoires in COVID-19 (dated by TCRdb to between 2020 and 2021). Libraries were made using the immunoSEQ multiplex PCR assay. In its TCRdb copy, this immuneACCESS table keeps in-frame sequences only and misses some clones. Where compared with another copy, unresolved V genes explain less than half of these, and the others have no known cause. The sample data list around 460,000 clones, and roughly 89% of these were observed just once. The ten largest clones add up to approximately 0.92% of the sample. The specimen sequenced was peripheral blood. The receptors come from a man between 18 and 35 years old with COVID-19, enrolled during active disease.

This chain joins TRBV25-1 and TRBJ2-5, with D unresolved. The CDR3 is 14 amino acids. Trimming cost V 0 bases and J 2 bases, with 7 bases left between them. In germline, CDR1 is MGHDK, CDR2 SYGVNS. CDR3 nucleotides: TGTGCCAGCAGTGAATACTGGCAGCAAGAGACCCAGTACTTC. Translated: CASSEYWQQETQYF. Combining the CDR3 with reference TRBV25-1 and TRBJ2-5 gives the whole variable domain EADIYQTPRYLVIGTGKKITLECSQTMGHDKMYWYQQDPGMELHLIHYSYGVNSTEKGDLSSESTVSRIRTEHFPLTLESARPSHTSQYLCASSEYWQQETQYFGPGTRLLVL.

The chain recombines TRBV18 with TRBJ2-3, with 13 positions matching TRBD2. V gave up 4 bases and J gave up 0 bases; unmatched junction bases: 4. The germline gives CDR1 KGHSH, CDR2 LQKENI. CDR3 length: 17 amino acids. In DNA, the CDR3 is TGTGCCAGCTCACAGGGGACTAGCGGGGTGAGCACAGATACGCAGTATTTT. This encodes CASSQGTSGVSTDTQYF.

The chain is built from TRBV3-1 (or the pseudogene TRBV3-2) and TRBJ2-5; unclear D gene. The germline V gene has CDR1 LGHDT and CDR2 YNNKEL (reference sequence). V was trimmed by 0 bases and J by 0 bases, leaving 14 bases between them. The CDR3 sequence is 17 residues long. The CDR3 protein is CASSQDEQVLYQETQYF. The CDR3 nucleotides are TGTGCCAGCAGCCAAGATGAGCAAGTCCTGTACCAAGAGACCCAGTACTTC.

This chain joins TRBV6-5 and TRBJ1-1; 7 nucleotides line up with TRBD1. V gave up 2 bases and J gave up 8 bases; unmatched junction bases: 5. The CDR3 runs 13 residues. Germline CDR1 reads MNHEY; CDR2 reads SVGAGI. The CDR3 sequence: CASSYLGGREAFF. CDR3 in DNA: TGTGCCAGCAGTTACCTAGGGGGCCGGGAAGCTTTCTTT.

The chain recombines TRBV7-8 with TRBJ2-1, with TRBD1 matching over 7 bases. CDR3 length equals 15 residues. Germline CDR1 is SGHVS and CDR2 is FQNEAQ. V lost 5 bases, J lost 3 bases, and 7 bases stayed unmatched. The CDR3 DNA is TGTGCCAGCAGCGTAACAGGGGTGGACTACAATGAGCAGTTCTTC. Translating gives CASSVTGVDYNEQFF.

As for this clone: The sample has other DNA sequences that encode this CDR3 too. The CDR3 DNA reads TGCGCCAGCAGCTTATTACAGGGGAACACTGAAGCTTTCTTT. Protein product: CASSLLQGNTEAFF. This rearrangement joins TRBV5-1 to TRBJ1-1; maybe TRBD1 (6 bases). V lost 2 bases and J 1 base, leaving 9 bases between the germline ends. The CDR3 has 14 amino acids. Germline lookup yields CDR1 SGHRS and CDR2 YFSETQ.

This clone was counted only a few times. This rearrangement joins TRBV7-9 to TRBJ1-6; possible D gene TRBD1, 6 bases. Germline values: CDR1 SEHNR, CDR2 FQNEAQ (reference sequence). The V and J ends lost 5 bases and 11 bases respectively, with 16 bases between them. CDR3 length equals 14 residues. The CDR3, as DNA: TGTGCCAGCAGCCCACAGGGTCTTCATCCACCCCTCCACTTT. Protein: CASSPQGLHPPLHF.

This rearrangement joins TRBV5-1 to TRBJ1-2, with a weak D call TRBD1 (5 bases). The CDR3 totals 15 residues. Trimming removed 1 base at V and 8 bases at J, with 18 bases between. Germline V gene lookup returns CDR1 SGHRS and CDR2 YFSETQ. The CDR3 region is CASSLPRDGHQGYTF. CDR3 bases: TGCGCCAGCAGCTTGCCGCGGGACGGGCATCAGGGCTACACCTTC.

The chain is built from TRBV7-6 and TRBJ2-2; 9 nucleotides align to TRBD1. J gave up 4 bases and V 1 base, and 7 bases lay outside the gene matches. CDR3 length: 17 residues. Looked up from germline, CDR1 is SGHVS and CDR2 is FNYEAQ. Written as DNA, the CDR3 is TGTGCCAGCAGCTTAGGCGGCGGGACAGGGCCCACCGGGGAGCTGTTTTTT. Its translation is CASSLGGGTGPTGELFF.

This CDR3 reads CASSTRLTTNEKLFF. CDR3 nucleotide sequence: TGTGCCAGTAGTACCCGTCTTACAACTAATGAAAAACTGTTTTTT. The gene calls are TRBV19 and TRBJ1-4, with D unclear. V shed 4 bases and J shed 0 bases, with 9 bases lying between them. This CDR3 is built from 15 residues. CDR1 is LNHDA and CDR2 is SQIVND in the germline V gene (reference sequence).

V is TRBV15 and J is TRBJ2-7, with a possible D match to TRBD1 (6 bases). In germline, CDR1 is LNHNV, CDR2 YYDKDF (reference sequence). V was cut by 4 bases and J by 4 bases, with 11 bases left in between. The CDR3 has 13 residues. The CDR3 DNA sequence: TGTGCCACCAGCACTAGGACAGATTACGAGCAGTACTTC. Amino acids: CATSTRTDYEQYF.

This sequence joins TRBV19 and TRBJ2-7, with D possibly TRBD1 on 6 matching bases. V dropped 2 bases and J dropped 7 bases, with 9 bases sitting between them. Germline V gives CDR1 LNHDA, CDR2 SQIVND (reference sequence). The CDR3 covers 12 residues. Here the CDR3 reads CASSILQGEQYF. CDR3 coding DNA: TGTGCCAGTAGTATACTACAGGGAGAGCAGTACTTC.

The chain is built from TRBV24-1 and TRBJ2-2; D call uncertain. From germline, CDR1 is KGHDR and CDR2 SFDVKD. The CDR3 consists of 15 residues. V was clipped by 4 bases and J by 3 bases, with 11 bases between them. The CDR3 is CATSDPRSDTGELFF. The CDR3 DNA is TGTGCCACCAGTGACCCCAGGTCGGACACCGGGGAGCTGTTTTTT.

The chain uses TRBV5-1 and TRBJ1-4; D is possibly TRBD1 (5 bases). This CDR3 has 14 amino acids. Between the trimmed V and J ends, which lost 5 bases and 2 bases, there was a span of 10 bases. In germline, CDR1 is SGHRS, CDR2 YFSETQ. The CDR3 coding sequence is TGCGCCAGCAGGCCGGACACCACTAATGAAAAACTGTTTTTT. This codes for CASRPDTTNEKLFF.

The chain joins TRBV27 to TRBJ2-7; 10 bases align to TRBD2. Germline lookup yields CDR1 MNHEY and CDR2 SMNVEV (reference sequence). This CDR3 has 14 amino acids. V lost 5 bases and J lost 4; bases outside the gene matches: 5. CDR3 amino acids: CASSKAGGAYEQYF. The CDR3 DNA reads TGTGCCAGCAGTAAAGCGGGAGGGGCGTACGAGCAGTACTTC.

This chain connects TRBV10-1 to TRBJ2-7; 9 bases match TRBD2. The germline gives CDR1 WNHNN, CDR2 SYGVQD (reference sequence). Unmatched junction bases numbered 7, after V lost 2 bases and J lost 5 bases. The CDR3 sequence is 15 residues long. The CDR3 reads CASSEAGGTYHEQYF. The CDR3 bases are TGCGCCAGCAGTGAGGCGGGAGGGACGTATCACGAGCAGTACTTC.

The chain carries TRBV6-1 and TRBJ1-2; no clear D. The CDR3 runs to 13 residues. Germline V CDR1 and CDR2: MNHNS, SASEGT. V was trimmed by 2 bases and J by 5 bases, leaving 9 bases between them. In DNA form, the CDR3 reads TGTGCCAGCAGTGAATTGGCAGGTTATGGCTACACCTTC. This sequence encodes CASSELAGYGYTF.

The CDR3 sequence is CASKPQGSSYNEQFF. The CDR3 DNA is TGTGCCAGCAAACCCCAGGGAAGCTCCTACAATGAGCAGTTCTTC. V and J are TRBV2 and TRBJ2-1; a weak D match, TRBD1 (5 bases). Germline CDR1 reads SNHLY; CDR2 reads FYNNEI. The V gene lost 7 bases and the J gene lost 0 bases, with 13 bases spanning the gap. The CDR3 spans 15 residues.

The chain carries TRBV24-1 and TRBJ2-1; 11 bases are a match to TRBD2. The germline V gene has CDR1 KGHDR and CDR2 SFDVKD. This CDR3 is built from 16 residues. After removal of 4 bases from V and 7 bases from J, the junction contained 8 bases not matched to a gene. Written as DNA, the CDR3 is TGTGCCACCAGTGACCCCGGGCTAGCGGGAGGTAATGAGCAGTTCTTC. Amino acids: CATSDPGLAGGNEQFF.

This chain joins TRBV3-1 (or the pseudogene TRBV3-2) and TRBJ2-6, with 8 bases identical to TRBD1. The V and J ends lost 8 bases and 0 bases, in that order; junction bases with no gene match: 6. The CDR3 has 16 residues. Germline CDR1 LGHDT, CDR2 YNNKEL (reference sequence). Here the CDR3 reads CASGNRGSSGANVLTF. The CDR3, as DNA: TGTGCCAGCGGTAACAGGGGGAGCTCTGGGGCCAACGTCCTGACTTTC.